This is a list of T cell receptor beta chains from one sample in a study of blood T cell repertoires in COVID-19. Profiled with immunoSEQ multiplex PCR; TCRdb holds only in-frame clones, not every one. Among around 97,000 clones listed, almost 90% were seen once. The sample was peripheral blood. These receptors all come from a human donor in a cohort sampled during active COVID-19. Both conserved end residues are part of each CDR3. The D gene is left open where the match is weak. Only some rows state a clone size, as once, few, many or a class for expanded clones.

D gene | J gene | clone size | V gene | CDR3 DNA | CDR3 protein
NA | TRBJ1-2 | NA | TRBV9 | TGTGCCAGTGAAGGAGGGGTTCAGGGCGACGGCTACACCTTC | CASEGGVQGDGYTF
NA | TRBJ2-3 | NA | TRBV30 | TGTGCCTGGAGTGCGGGCCAGGGCGGTGATACGCAGTATTTT | CAWSAGQGGDTQYF
TRBD2 | TRBJ2-1 | NA | TRBV5-5 | TGTGCCAGCAGCTTGGAACTAGCGGGATGGGATGAGCAGTTCTTC | CASSLELAGWDEQFF
NA | TRBJ2-3 | NA | TRBV18 | TGTGCCAGCTCACAGGAGGGGGCCGGGGATACGCAGTATTTT | CASSQEGAGDTQYF
NA | TRBJ1-2 | few | TRBV28 | TGTGCCAGCAGTTTCCCGACAGGAAATTTTGGCTACACCTTC | CASSFPTGNFGYTF
NA | TRBJ1-3 | few | TRBV12-3/TRBV12-4 | TGTGCCAGCAGTACAGGGCTGGGAAACACCATATATTTT | CASSTGLGNTIYF
TRBD2 | TRBJ2-7 | NA | TRBV7-2 | TGTGCCAGCAGCACCCAGACTAGCGGGAGGGCTCGCGAGCAGTACTTC | CASSTQTSGRAREQYF
TRBD1 | TRBJ2-1 | NA | TRBV19 | TGTGCCAGTAGTGACCGGGACAGGGGGCAGGATGAGCAGTTCTTC | CASSDRDRGQDEQFF
TRBD2 | TRBJ2-5 | NA | TRBV15 | TGTGCCACCAGCGGGAGACTAGCGGGGGAGGGGAAGACCCAGTACTTC | CATSGRLAGEGKTQYF
TRBD1 | TRBJ2-5 | NA | TRBV19 | TGTGCCAGTAGTAGGGGACAGCGTCTTCGTCGGGAGACCCAGTACTTC | CASSRGQRLRRETQYF
NA | TRBJ1-5 | NA | TRBV2 | TGTGCCAGCAGGGTTCAGGTAAATCAGCCCCAGCATTTT | CASRVQVNQPQHF
TRBD2 | TRBJ2-1 | NA | TRBV5-4 | TGTGCCAGCAGCTTGCCAGCGGGGAGGAATGAGCAGTTCTTC | CASSLPAGRNEQFF
TRBD1 | TRBJ2-7 | NA | TRBV9 | TGTGCCAGCAGCGTGGGACAGGGGACTATATACGAGCAGTACTTC | CASSVGQGTIYEQYF
TRBD1 | TRBJ2-6 | NA | TRBV5-1 | TGCGCCAGCAGCTCCGTACCAGGGGGCTCTGGGGCCAACGTCCTGACTTTC | CASSSVPGGSGANVLTF
TRBD1 | TRBJ2-7 | NA | TRBV24-1 | TGTGCCACCAGTGATTTGCAGACAGGGACAGGGGTCTACGAGCAGTACTTC | CATSDLQTGTGVYEQYF
TRBD1 | TRBJ2-7 | NA | TRBV15 | TGTGCCACCAGCAGAGTGGGACAGCCCCGCTCCTACGAGCAGTACTTC | CATSRVGQPRSYEQYF
TRBD1 | TRBJ1-2 | NA | TRBV7-9 | TGTGCCAGCAGCTTAGGGACAGGGGCCGTCAACACCTTC | CASSLGTGAVNTF
NA | TRBJ2-3 | NA | TRBV19 | TGTGCCAGCACTACCTATAGCACAGATACGCAGTATTTT | CASTTYSTDTQYF
NA | TRBJ1-1 | NA | TRBV30 | TGTGCCTGGACTACGAACACTGAAGCTTTCTTT | CAWTTNTEAFF
TRBD1 | TRBJ1-1 | NA | TRBV19 | TGTGCCAGTAGTCCGACTTGGACAGGGTTCACTGAAGCTTTCTTT | CASSPTWTGFTEAFF
TRBD2 | TRBJ2-1 | once | TRBV3-1/TRBV3-2 | TGTGCCAGCAGACTAGCGGGAGGGATCGGTAATGAGCAGTTCTTC | CASRLAGGIGNEQFF
TRBD1 | TRBJ1-3 | few | TRBV18 | TGTGCCAGCTCGCCAACGACAGGGTCTGGAAACACCATATATTTT | CASSPTTGSGNTIYF
NA | TRBJ2-3 | NA | TRBV10-1 | TGCGCCAGCAGTGAGGAGATTGGGGGGAAAAGCACAGATACGCAGTATTTT | CASSEEIGGKSTDTQYF
NA | TRBJ1-2 | NA | TRBV6-2/TRBV6-3 | TGTGCCAGCAGTCCACCGACAGTCTATGGCTACACCTTC | CASSPPTVYGYTF
NA | TRBJ1-2 | NA | TRBV5-1 | TGCGCCAGCAGCCCCGGTGGAGGGGAGAACTATGGCTACACCTTC | CASSPGGGENYGYTF
NA | TRBJ1-5 | NA | TRBV19 | TGTGCCAGTAGTATAACAGATAGCAATCAGCCCCAGCATTTT | CASSITDSNQPQHF
NA | TRBJ2-7 | NA | TRBV5-4 | TGTGCCAGCAGCTTCGGGACTGGTACCTACGAGCAGTACTTC | CASSFGTGTYEQYF
NA | TRBJ1-3 | NA | TRBV5-6 | TGTGCCAGCCTGGCTAACACAGGGTTCCCTGGAAACACCATATATTTT | CASLANTGFPGNTIYF
TRBD1 | TRBJ1-2 | NA | TRBV7-2 | TGTGCCAGCAGCACAAGGACAGGGGGCGCATTAGGTGGCTACACCTTC | CASSTRTGGALGGYTF
NA | TRBJ2-2 | NA | TRBV9 | TGTGCCAGCAGCCCTAACACCGGGGAGCTGTTTTTT | CASSPNTGELFF
TRBD2 | TRBJ2-7 | NA | TRBV20-1 | TGCAGTGCTACTGAGACGGGGGGGTCCTACGAGCAGTACTTC | CSATETGGSYEQYF
NA | TRBJ1-5 | NA | TRBV7-6 | TGTGCCAGCAGCTCACAGGATAATCAGCCCCAGCATTTT | CASSSQDNQPQHF
NA | TRBJ2-3 | NA | TRBV10-3 | TGTGCCATCAAGCACGCAGGGTCGACCACAGATACGCAGTATTTT | CAIKHAGSTTDTQYF
NA | TRBJ1-2 | NA | TRBV7-3 | TGTGCCAGCAGCACAGGGTTGGGATCCTATGGCTACACCTTC | CASSTGLGSYGYTF
TRBD2 | TRBJ2-1 | NA | TRBV6-5 | TGTGCCAGCAGTCCAGCGGGGGGGCCAAGGAATGAGCAGTTCTTC | CASSPAGGPRNEQFF
NA | TRBJ2-7 | NA | TRBV27 | TGTGCCAGCAGTTTATTCCGTCCAGGGGGAGGCCCAGGATACGAGCAGTACTTC | CASSLFRPGGGPGYEQYF
NA | TRBJ2-7 | NA | TRBV10-3 | TGTGCCATCAGTGAGGGAACCGCCAGGAGGGGCGAGCAGTACTTC | CAISEGTARRGEQYF
NA | TRBJ1-1 | NA | TRBV20-1 | TGCAGTGCCCCAACAAGCACTGAAGCTTTCTTT | CSAPTSTEAFF
NA | TRBJ2-5 | NA | TRBV3-1/TRBV3-2 | TGTGCCAGCAGCCAAGGAGCAGGTTCAAGGGGGGAGACCCAGTACTTC | CASSQGAGSRGETQYF
TRBD1 | TRBJ1-1 | once | TRBV5-1 | TGCGCCAGCAGCTCGCCCAGGGGGTCCACTGAAGCTTTCTTT | CASSSPRGSTEAFF
NA | TRBJ1-5 | NA | TRBV28 | TGTGCCAGCACCACAGGAGGGGCTCGGCAGCCCCAGCATTTT | CASTTGGARQPQHF
TRBD1 | TRBJ1-2 | NA | TRBV3-1/TRBV3-2 | TGTGCCAGCAGCCCAGGGACAGGGGGCAACTATGGCTACACCTTC | CASSPGTGGNYGYTF
TRBD2 | TRBJ2-1 | NA | TRBV7-9 | TGTGCCAGCAGCCCGGGACTAGCGGGGGGCCCTACCGGTGAGCAGTTCTTC | CASSPGLAGGPTGEQFF
TRBD1 | TRBJ1-1 | once | TRBV28 | TGTGCCAGCAGTTTAGACAGGGGCGTGGGTGGAGCTTTCTTT | CASSLDRGVGGAFF
TRBD2 | TRBJ2-3 | NA | TRBV2 | TGTGCCAGCAGGGGGACTAGCGGGGGCACAGATACGCAGTATTTT | CASRGTSGGTDTQYF
NA | TRBJ2-3 | NA | TRBV27 | TGTGCCAGCAGCCAGAACCTCCCGCAACGCACAGATACGCAGTATTTT | CASSQNLPQRTDTQYF
TRBD1 | TRBJ1-6 | few | TRBV15 | TGTGCCACCAGCAGGGGACAGGGGCCGATCAATAATTCACCCCTCCACTTT | CATSRGQGPINNSPLHF
TRBD1 | TRBJ1-6 | NA | TRBV30 | TGTGCCTGGAGCGACTCCGGGACAGCGAACCAATATAATTCACCCCTCCACTTT | CAWSDSGTANQYNSPLHF
TRBD2 | TRBJ2-5 | NA | TRBV7-7 | TGTGCCAGCAGCCTAAGCGGGAGGCCGGGGGAGACCCAGTACTTC | CASSLSGRPGETQYF
TRBD1 | TRBJ1-1 | NA | TRBV7-9 | TGTGCCAGCAGCTTAGAACAGGGGGCGATCACTGAAGCTTTCTTT | CASSLEQGAITEAFF
NA | TRBJ1-2 | NA | TRBV15 | TGTGCCACCAGCAGTCCTGAAAAACGACGACATATTCTCGACTATGGCTACACCTTC | CATSSPEKRRHILDYGYTF
NA | TRBJ2-3 | NA | TRBV7-9 | TGTGCCAGCAGTCCAGAAGCACGGGGGGATACGCAGTATTTT | CASSPEARGDTQYF